These 14 T cell receptor beta chains were all obtained from the same sample, sequenced in a study of Graves' ophthalmopathy and Graves' hyperthyroidism. Researchers took RNA transcripts and amplified TCR beta CDR3 regions from them. Following a first-round RT-PCR that used HTBI primers, a second-round multiplex PCR was carried out. TCRdb itself ran the multiplex PCR reads through MiXCR, one entry per CDR3 protein. In the table there are over 650,000 distinct CDR3 sequences, about 38% of which are singletons. Source material: peripheral blood. Receptors originate from an adult man with Graves' ophthalmopathy.

This clonotype was detected many times. V gene TRBV2 combines with J gene TRBJ2-2, with 8 bases matching TRBD2. V lost 5 bases and J lost 2; bases outside the gene matches: 7. Germline V lookup: CDR1 SNHLY, CDR2 FYNNEI. The CDR3 runs to 16 residues. The CDR3 spells CASSRILAGNTGELFF. CDR3 nucleotide sequence: TGTGCCAGCAGTCGGATTCTAGCGGGTAACACCGGGGAGCTGTTTTTT.

This clonotype was recorded at least ten times. The genes are TRBV20-1 and TRBJ2-5; 10 positions match TRBD1. The CDR3 is 14 residues long. From germline, CDR1 is DFQATT and CDR2 SNEGSKA (reference sequence). Trimming removed 4 bases from V and 4 bases from J; junction bases left unmatched: 6. The CDR3 DNA sequence: TGCAGTGCTACGACAGGGGGCTTAGGAGAGACCCAGTACTTC. Encoded protein: CSATTGGLGETQYF.

At least ten counts were recorded for this clonotype. The genes are TRBV7-3 and TRBJ1-3; D unresolved. Trimming took off 5 bases at V and 3 bases at J, with 11 bases between the two ends. Germline CDR1 reads SGHTA; CDR2 reads FQGTGA. This CDR3 has 14 residues. The CDR3 coding sequence is TGTGCCAGCAGCCAACTCGGAGGTGGAAACACCATATATTTT. This gives the protein CASSQLGGGNTIYF.

This clonotype was recorded many times. V and J are TRBV29-1 and TRBJ2-7; D is perhaps TRBD1 (5 bases). The CDR3 is 13 residues long. Germline V gives CDR1 SQVTM, CDR2 ANQGSEA. Trimming pared 0 bases from V and 6 bases from J, leaving 12 bases between. As DNA, the CDR3 is TGCAGCGTTGAAGAACTCAGGGCCCGCGAGCAGTACTTC. It specifies CSVEELRAREQYF.

This clonotype was found many times. V usage is TRBV24-1 and J usage is TRBJ1-2; D perhaps matches TRBD1 (5 bases). V gave up 5 bases and J gave up 8 bases, with 17 bases separating them. Germline values: CDR1 KGHDR, CDR2 SFDVKD. This CDR3 contains 14 residues. CDR3 bases: TGTGCCACCAGTGCTAATCCGGGGACTAGCGGCTACACCTTC. It is translated as CATSANPGTSGYTF.

The J gene is TRBJ1-2, the V gene TRBV7-2; D is undetermined. Trimming took 1 base from V and 8 from J, leaving 17 bases between them. CDR3 length: 15 residues. CDR1 is SGHTA and CDR2 is FQGNSA in the germline V gene. CDR3 residues: CASSLGWRTVYGYTF. CDR3 bases: TGTGCCAGCAGCTTAGGTTGGCGGACCGTGTACGGCTACACCTTC.

This rearrangement joins TRBV12-3 or TRBV12-4 to TRBJ1-2; tentatively, D is TRBD1 (6 bases). CDR3 length: 14 amino acids. V lost 5 bases and J 7 bases, leaving 17 bases between the germline ends. The CDR3 loop is CASSRSSGASGYTF. CDR3 nucleotides: TGTGCCAGCAGTCGTAGTTCGGGGGCCAGTGGCTACACCTTC.

This clonotype has a handful of counts. The CDR3 loop is CASSRTSGGKDTQYF. Here the CDR3 DNA reads TGTGCCAGCAGTCGGACTAGCGGGGGGAAGGATACGCAGTATTTT. The rearrangement uses TRBV6-4 and TRBJ2-3; 14 bases line up with TRBD2. This CDR3 region has 15 residues. Unmatched junction bases numbered 4, after V lost 5 bases and J lost 6 bases. Germline CDR1 MRHNA, CDR2 SNTAGT.

The chain employs TRBV7-6 and TRBJ1-3; TRBD1 matches at 7 bases. CDR1 and CDR2 (germline): SGHVS, FNYEAQ. Germline trimming cut 5 bases from V and 0 bases from J; bases unmatched to any gene: 10. The CDR3 is made up of 17 amino acids. DNA of the CDR3: TGTGCCAGCAGCCCCGGAGGGGGCTACAACTCTGGAAACACCATATATTTT. It is translated as CASSPGGGYNSGNTIYF. The complete variable domain, with remaining parts taken from reference TRBV7-6 and TRBJ1-3, reads GAGVSQSPRYKVTKRGQDVALRCDPISGHVSLYWYRQALGQGPEFLTYFNYEAQQDKSGLPNDRFSAERPEGSISTLTIQRTEQRDSAMYRCASSPGGGYNSGNTIYFGEGSWLTVV.

This sequence joins TRBV10-3 and TRBJ1-6; D might be TRBD1 (6 bases). Trimming took off 4 bases at V and 8 bases at J, with 12 bases between the two ends. This CDR3 comprises 14 residues. In germline, CDR1 is ENHRY, CDR2 SYGVKD. For the CDR3, the DNA is TGTGCCATCAGTGGACAGGCCAATGATTCACCCCTCCACTTT. Residues: CAISGQANDSPLHF.

Remarks on this clonotype: At one end, the junction sequence differs from germline, possibly due to a read error. The chain couples TRBV4-1 to TRBJ2-7; the D gene could be TRBD1 or TRBD2 (7 bases each). Germline V CDR1 and CDR2: MGHRA, YSYEKL. This CDR3 contains 15 residues. DNA for the CDR3: TGCGCCAGCAGCCAAGAAGCGGGACAGTACTACGAGCAGTGCTTC. Its translation is CASSQEAGQYYEQCF.

This chain joins TRBV11-2 and TRBJ1-2; 9 nucleotides agree with TRBD1. Germline lookup yields CDR1 SGHAT and CDR2 FQNNGV. The CDR3 spans 16 residues. The J segment lost 3 bases and the V segment lost 5 bases, leaving 10 bases of the junction unmatched. The CDR3 reads CASSVEQGARDYGYTF. In nucleotides, the CDR3 is TGTGCCAGCAGCGTTGAACAGGGGGCGCGGGACTATGGCTACACCTTC.

The table lists this clonotype with many counts. This chain connects TRBV6-5 to TRBJ1-6, with 7 positions matching TRBD1. CDR3 length equals 15 residues. Germline lookup yields CDR1 MNHEY and CDR2 SVGAGI. V lost 0 bases, J lost 7 bases, and 3 bases stayed unmatched. The CDR3 DNA reads TGTGCCAGCAGTTACTCCGGCAGGGGGAATTCACCCCTCCACTTT. It yields the protein CASSYSGRGNSPLHF.

This clonotype was seen a few times. Its ends do not fully match the called genes, so a read error is possible. The chain joins TRBV7-9 to TRBJ2-7, with 10 bases matching TRBD1. The CDR3 has 14 amino acids. The V gene's germline CDR1 is SEHNR and CDR2 FQNEAQ (reference sequence). The CDR3: CASSPRDRGDEQYF. The CDR3 DNA sequence: TGCGCCAGCAGTCCCCGGGACAGGGGAGACGAGCAGTACTTC.